The T cell receptor (beta chain) described here comes from a study of blood T cell repertoires in COVID-19. Looking at the study overall: Both acute and convalescent COVID-19 samples were obtained from the United States, Italy and Spain. Sources were T cells, B-cell-depleted T cells, or PBMCs; the material itself was cDNA or gDNA.

Original processing notes: It was from reference gene primer amplification that nucleated cell counts were estimated. The table came from immunoSEQ multiplex PCR; TCRdb's copy has only in-frame clones and leaves some out. V, J and clone size are those of that table, while D and trimming were read from the DNA. The data contain under 250,000 clones, around 82% of them singletons. Germline-derived CDR1 and CDR2 are KGHDR and SFDVKD. The CDR3 covers 15 residues. With 3 bases clipped from V and 9 bases from J, the junction kept 9 bases outside the gene matches. The chain has TRBV24-1 and TRBJ2-2, with TRBD1 identical over 7 bases. The clonotype comes from a woman in her seventies with acute or convalescent COVID-19. The sequenced sample consisted of peripheral blood. CDR3 region: CATSDQTGLLRELFF. CDR3 in DNA: TGTGCCACCAGTGATCAGACAGGGTTGCTCAGGGAGCTGTTTTTT.